This T cell receptor beta chain was sequenced for a study of T cells after posttransplantation cyclophosphamide. With regard to this clone: The antigen remains undetermined.

Germline values: CDR1 SEHNR, CDR2 FQNEAQ (reference sequence). The V and J ends lost 3 bases and 4 bases, in that order; junction bases with no gene match: 2. The CDR3 has 13 amino acids. The method was immunoSEQ multiplex PCR; TCRdb's version includes in-frame clones alone and lacks a portion of them. The sample contains roughly 11,000 clones, about nine tenths of which appear only once. Treatment was busulfan-fludarabine conditioning, a marrow graft, and cyclophosphamide on days +3 and +4. Study-wide points: Later post-transplant blood repertoires were often dominated by donor CD8+ memory clones. Blood and skin or GI T cell repertoires showed limited TRB overlap. Recipient CMV seropositivity and CMV reactivation strongly tracked TRB clonality.

J is TRBJ1-2 and V is TRBV7-9, with 7 bases that match TRBD1. The sample here was PBMCs, taken after allogeneic stem cell transplant with posttransplant cyclophosphamide. The source is a female patient aged 30-39 years who received an allogeneic stem cell transplant from an unrelated donor, was CMV-positive, and had no GVHD. Some T cells may trace back to the graft donor. The CDR3 sequence is CASSLEGAYGYTF. The CDR3 coding sequence is TGTGCCAGCAGCTTGGAGGGGGCCTATGGCTACACCTTC.